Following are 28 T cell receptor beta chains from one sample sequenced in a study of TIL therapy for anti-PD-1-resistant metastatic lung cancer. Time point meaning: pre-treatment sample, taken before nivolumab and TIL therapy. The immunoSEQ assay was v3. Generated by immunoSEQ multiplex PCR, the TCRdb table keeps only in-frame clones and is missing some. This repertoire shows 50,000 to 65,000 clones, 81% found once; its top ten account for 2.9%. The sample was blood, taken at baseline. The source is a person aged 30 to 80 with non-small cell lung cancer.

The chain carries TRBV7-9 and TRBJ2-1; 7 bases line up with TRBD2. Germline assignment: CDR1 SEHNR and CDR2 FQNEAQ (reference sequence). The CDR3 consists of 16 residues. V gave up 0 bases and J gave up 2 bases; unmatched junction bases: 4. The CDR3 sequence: CASSLASGLPYNEQFF. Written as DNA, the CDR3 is TGTGCCAGCAGCTTAGCTTCGGGACTACCCTACAATGAGCAGTTCTTC.

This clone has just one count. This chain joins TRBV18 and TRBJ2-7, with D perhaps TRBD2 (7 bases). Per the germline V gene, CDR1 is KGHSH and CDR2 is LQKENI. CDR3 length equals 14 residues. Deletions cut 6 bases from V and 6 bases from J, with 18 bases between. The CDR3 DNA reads TGTGCCAGCTCTGAAAATCCAGGGGAGGGCGAGCAGTACTTC. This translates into CASSENPGEGEQYF.

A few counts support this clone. CDR3 sequence: CASSFVALQETQYF. DNA of the CDR3: TGTGCCAGCAGTTTTGTAGCGTTACAAGAGACCCAGTACTTC. V is TRBV28 and J is TRBJ2-5, with a tentative D call TRBD2 (5 bases). The length of the CDR3 is 14 residues. V was cut by 3 bases and J by 2 bases, with 10 bases left in between. CDR1 MDHEN and CDR2 SYDVKM come from the germline V gene.

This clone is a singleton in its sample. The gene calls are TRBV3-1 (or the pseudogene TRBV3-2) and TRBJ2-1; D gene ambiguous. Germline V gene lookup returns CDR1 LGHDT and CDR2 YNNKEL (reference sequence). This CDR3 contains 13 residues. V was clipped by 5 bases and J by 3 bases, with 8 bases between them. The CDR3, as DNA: TGTGCCAGCAGCGTACAGAGCTACAATGAGCAGTTCTTC. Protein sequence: CASSVQSYNEQFF.

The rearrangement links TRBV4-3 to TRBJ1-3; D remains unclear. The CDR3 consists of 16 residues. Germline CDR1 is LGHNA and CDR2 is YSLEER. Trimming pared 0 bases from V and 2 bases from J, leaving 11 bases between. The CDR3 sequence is CASSQDSGVTGNTIYF. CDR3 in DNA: TGCGCCAGCAGCCAAGATTCTGGGGTAACTGGAAACACCATATATTTT.

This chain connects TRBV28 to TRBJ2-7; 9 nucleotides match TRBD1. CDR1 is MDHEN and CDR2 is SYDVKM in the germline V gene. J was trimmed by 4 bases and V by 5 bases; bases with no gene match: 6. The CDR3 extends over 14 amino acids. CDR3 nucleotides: TGTGCCAGCAGTATTACAGGGGGCGAGTACGAGCAGTACTTC. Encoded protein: CASSITGGEYEQYF.

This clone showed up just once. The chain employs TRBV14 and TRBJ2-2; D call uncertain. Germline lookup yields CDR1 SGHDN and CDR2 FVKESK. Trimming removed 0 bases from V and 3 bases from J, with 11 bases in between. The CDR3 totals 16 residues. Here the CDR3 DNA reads TGTGCCAGCAGCCAAGAAGTCAGAGCGTACACCGGGGAGCTGTTTTTT. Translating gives CASSQEVRAYTGELFF.

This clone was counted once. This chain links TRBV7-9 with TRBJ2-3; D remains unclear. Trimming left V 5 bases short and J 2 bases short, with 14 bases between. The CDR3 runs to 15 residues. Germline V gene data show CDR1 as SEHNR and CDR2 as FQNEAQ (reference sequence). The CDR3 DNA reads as TGTGCCAGCAGCCCGGCCCTCTTCCTCACAGATACGCAGTATTTT. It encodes CASSPALFLTDTQYF.

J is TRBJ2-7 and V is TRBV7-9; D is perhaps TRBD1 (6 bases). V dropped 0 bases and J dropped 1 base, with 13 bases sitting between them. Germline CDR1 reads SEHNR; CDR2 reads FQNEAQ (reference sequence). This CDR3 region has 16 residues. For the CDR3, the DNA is TGTGCCAGCAGCTTAGCGCAGGGGATGGGATCCTACGAGCAGTACTTC. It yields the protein CASSLAQGMGSYEQYF. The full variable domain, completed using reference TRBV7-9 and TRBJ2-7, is DTGVSQNPRHKITKRGQNVTFRCDPISEHNRLYWYRQTLGQGPEFLTYFQNEAQLEKSRLLSDRFSAERPKGSFSTLEIQRTEQGDSAMYLCASSLAQGMGSYEQYFGPGTRLTVT.

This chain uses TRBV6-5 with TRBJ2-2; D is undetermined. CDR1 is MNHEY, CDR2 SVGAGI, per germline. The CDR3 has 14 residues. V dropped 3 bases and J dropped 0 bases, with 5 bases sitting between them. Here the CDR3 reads CASSYDPNTGELFF. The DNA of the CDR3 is TGTGCCAGCAGTTATGACCCGAACACCGGGGAGCTGTTTTTT.

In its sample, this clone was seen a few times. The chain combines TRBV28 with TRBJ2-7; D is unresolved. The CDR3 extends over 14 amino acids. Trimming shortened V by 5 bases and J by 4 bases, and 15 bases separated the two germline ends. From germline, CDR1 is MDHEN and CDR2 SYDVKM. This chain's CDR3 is CASSPPPLGYEQYF. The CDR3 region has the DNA TGTGCCAGCAGTCCACCCCCCTTGGGATACGAGCAGTACTTC. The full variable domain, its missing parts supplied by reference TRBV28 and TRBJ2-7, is DVKVTQSSRYLVKRTGEKVFLECVQDMDHENMFWYRQDPGLGLRLIYFSYDVKMKEKGDIPEGYSVSREKKERFSLILESASTNQTSMYLCASSPPPLGYEQYFGPGTRLTVT.

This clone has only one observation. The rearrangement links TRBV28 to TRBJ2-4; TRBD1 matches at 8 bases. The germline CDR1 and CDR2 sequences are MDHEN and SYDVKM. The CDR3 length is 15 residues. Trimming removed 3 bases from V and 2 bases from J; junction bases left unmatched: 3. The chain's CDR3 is CASSFIRGPKNIQYF. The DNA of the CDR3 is TGTGCCAGCAGTTTTATCAGGGGGCCCAAAAACATTCAGTACTTC.

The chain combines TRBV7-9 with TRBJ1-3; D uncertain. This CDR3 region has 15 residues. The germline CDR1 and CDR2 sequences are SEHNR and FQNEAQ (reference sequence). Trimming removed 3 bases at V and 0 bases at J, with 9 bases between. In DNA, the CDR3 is TGTGCCAGCAGCTTTGGGCGTGGCTCTGGAAACACCATATATTTT. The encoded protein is CASSFGRGSGNTIYF.

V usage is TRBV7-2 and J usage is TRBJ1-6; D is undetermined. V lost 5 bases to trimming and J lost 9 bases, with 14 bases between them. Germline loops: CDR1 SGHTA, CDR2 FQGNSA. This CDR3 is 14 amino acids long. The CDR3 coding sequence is TGTGCCAGCAGCGGCAGGACCTCAGGTTCACCCCTCCACTTT. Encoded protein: CASSGRTSGSPLHF.

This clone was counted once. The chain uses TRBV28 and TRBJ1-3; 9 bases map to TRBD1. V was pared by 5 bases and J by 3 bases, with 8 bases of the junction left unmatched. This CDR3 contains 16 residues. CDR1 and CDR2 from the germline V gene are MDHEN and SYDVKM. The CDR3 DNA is TGTGCCAGCAGTCCCGGGACAGGGAGTGGTGGAAACACCATATATTTT. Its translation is CASSPGTGSGGNTIYF.

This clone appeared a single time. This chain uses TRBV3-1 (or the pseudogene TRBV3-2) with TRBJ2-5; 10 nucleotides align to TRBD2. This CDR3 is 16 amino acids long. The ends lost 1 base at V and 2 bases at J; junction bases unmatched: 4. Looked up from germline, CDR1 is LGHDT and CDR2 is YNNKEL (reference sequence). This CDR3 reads CASSQVVSGGQETQYF. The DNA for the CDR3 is TGTGCCAGCAGCCAAGTGGTTAGCGGGGGGCAAGAGACCCAGTACTTC.

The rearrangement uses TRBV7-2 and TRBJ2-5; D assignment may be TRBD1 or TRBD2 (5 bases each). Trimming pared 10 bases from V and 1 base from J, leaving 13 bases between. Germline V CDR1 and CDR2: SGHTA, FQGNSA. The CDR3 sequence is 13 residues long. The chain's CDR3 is CATSKGSQETQYF. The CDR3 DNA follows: TGTGCCACCAGTAAGGGGAGCCAAGAGACCCAGTACTTC. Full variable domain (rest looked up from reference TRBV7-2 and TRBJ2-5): GAGVSQSPSNKVTEKGKDVELRCDPISGHTALYWYRQSLGQGLEFLIYFQGNSAPDKSGLPSDRFSAERTGGSVSTLTIQRTQQEDSAVYLCATSKGSQETQYFGPGTRLLVL.

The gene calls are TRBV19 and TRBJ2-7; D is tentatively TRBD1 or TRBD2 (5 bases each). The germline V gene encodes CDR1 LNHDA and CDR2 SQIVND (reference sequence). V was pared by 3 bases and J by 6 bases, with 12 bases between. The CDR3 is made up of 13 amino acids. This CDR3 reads CASSMFRDGEQYF. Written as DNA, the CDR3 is TGTGCCAGTAGTATGTTTAGGGACGGCGAGCAGTACTTC.

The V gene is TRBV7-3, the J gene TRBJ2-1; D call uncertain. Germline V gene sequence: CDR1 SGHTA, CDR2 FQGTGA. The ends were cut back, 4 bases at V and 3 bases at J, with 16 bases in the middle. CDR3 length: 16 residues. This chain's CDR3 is CASSSRTELGYNEQFF. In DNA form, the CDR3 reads TGTGCCAGCAGCTCCCGGACCGAATTGGGCTACAATGAGCAGTTCTTC.

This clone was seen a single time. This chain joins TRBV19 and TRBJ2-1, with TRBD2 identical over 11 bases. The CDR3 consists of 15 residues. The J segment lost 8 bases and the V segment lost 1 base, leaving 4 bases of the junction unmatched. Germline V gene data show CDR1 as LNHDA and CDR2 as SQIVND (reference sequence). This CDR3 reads CASSIVSGRADEQFF. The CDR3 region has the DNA TGTGCCAGTAGTATAGTTAGCGGGAGGGCCGATGAGCAGTTCTTC.

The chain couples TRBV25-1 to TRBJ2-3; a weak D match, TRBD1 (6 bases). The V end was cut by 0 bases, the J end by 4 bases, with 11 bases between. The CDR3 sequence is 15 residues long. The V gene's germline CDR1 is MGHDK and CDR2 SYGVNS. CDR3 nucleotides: TGTGCCAGCAGTGAATACGGCAGGGGTGCAGATACGCAGTATTTT. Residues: CASSEYGRGADTQYF.

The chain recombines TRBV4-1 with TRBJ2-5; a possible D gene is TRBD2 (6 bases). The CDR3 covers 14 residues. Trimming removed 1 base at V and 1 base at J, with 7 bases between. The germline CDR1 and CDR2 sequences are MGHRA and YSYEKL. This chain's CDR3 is CASSQGRGQETQYF. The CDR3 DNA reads TGCGCCAGCAGCCAAGGGCGGGGCCAAGAGACCCAGTACTTC.

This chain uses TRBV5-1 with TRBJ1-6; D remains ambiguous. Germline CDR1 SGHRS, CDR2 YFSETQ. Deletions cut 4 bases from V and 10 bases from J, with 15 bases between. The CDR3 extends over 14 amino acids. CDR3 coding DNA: TGCGCCAGCAGCCCCCTTGTAGGTGAATCACCCCTCCACTTT. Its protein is CASSPLVGESPLHF.

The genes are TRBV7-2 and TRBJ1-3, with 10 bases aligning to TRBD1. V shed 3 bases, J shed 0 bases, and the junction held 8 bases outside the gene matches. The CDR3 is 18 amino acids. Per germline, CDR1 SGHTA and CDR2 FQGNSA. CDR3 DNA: TGTGCCAGCAGCTTGAGACAGGGGGCCGCAATCTCTGGAAACACCATATATTTT. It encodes CASSLRQGAAISGNTIYF. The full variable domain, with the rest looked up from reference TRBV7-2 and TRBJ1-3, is GAGVSQSPSNKVTEKGKDVELRCDPISGHTALYWYRQSLGQGLEFLIYFQGNSAPDKSGLPSDRFSAERTGGSVSTLTIQRTQQEDSAVYLCASSLRQGAAISGNTIYFGEGSWLTVV.

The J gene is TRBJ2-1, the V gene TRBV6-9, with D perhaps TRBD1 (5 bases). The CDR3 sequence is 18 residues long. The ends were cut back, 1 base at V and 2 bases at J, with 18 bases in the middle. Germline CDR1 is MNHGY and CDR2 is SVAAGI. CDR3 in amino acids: CASSYLRMEQEPYNEQFF. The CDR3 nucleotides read TGTGCCAGCAGTTATTTGAGAATGGAACAGGAACCCTACAATGAGCAGTTCTTC.

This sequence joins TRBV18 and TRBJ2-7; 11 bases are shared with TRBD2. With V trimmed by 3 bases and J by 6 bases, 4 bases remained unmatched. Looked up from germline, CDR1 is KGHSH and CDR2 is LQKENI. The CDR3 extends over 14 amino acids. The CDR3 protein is CASSPRLAGSEQYF. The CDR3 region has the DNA TGTGCCAGCTCACCCCGACTAGCGGGATCCGAGCAGTACTTC.

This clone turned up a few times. Here the CDR3 DNA reads TGTGCCAGCAGTTACGACACTGAAGCTTTCTTT. It yields the protein CASSYDTEAFF. The chain links TRBV6-5 to TRBJ1-1; D remains ambiguous. This CDR3 has 11 amino acids. Deletions cut 2 bases from V and 3 bases from J, with 1 base between. Germline CDR1 and CDR2: MNHEY and SVGAGI.

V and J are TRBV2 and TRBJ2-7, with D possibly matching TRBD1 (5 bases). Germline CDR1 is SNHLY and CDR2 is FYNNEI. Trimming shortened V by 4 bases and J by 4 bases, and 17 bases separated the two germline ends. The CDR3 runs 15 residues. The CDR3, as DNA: TGTGCCAGCAGTGCCCTCAGGGCTACGCGGTACGAGCAGTACTTC. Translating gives CASSALRATRYEQYF. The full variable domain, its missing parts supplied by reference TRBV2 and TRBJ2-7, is EPEVTQTPSHQVTQMGQEVILRCVPISNHLYFYWYRQILGQKVEFLVSFYNNEISEKSEIFDDQFSVERPDGSNFTLKIRSTKLEDSAMYFCASSALRATRYEQYFGPGTRLTVT.